This TCR beta chain was sequenced in a study of T-cell reconstitution after alpha-beta-depleted transplantation in children. V was clipped by 5 bases and J by 4 bases, with 12 bases between them. The CDR3 spans 15 residues. Per germline, CDR1 MNHEY and CDR2 SVGEGT. The table lists this clonotype with a few counts. Unique molecular identifiers were incorporated into the prepared TCRbeta library. TCRdb re-analysed the PCR reads in MiXCR, keeping a single row per CDR3 protein. Altogether roughly 500,000 distinct CDR3 sequences are present, around 12% being singletons, with the ten largest covering around 6%.

V usage is TRBV6-2 or TRBV6-3 and J usage is TRBJ2-6; D remains ambiguous. The material sequenced was PBMCs from the stem cell graft donor, taken from the stem cell graft. The clonotype was recovered from a human donor who donated a stem cell graft to a child with combined immunodeficiency. CDR3 loop: CASSPQRSGANVLTF. CDR3 coding DNA: TGTGCCAGCAGTCCCCAAAGATCCGGGGCCAACGTCCTGACTTTC.